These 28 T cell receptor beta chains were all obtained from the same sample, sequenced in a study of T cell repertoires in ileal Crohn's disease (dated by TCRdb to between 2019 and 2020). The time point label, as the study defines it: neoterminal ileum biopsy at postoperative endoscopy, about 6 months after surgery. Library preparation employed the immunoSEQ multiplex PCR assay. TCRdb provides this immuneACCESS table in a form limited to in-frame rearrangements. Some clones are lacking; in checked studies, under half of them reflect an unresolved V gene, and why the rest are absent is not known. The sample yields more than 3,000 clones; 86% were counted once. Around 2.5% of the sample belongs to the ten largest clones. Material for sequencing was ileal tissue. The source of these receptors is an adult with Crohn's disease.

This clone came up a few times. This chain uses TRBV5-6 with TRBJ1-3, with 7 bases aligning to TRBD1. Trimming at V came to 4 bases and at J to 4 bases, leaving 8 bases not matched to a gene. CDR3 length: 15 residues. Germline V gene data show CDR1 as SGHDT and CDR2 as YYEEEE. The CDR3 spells CASSPPTGVGNTIYF. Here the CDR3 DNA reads TGTGCCAGCAGCCCGCCAACAGGGGTCGGAAACACCATATATTTT.

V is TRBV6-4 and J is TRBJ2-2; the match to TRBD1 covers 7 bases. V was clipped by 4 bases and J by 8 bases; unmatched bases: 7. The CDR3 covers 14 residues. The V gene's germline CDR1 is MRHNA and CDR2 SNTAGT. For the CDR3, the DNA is TGTGCCAGCAGTGCCTCCCCGGGACAGGGGGAGCTGTTTTTT. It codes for CASSASPGQGELFF.

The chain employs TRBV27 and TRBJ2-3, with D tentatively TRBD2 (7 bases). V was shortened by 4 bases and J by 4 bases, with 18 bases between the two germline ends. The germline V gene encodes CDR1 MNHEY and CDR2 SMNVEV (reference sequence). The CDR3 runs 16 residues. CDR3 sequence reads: CASSSVSAGAADTQYF. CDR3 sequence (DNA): TGTGCCAGCAGTTCAGTTTCGGCGGGGGCTGCAGATACGCAGTATTTT.

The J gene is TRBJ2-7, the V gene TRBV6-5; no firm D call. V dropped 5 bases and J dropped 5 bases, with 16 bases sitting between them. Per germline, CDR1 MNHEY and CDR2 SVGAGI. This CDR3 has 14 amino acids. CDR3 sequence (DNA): TGTGCCAGCAGTACGTTCCCTGGTCAGCACGAGCAGTACTTC. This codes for CASSTFPGQHEQYF.

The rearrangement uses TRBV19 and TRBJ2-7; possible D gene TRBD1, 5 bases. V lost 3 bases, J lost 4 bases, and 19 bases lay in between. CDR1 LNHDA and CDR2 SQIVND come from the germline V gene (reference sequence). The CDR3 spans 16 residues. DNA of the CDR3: TGTGCCAGTAGTATGGGCAGGGTTGCCTTAGGGTACGAGCAGTACTTC. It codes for CASSMGRVALGYEQYF.

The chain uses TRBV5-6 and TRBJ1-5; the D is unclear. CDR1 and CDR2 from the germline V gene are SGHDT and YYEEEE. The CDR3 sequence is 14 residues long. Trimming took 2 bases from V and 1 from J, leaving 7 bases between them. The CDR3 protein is CASSFRGSNQPQHF. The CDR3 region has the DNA TGTGCCAGCAGCTTCCGGGGAAGCAATCAGCCCCAGCATTTT.

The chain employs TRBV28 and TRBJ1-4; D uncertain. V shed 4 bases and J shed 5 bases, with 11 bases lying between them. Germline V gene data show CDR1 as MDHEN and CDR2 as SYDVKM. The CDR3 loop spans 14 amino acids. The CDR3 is CASSSTPGNEKLFF. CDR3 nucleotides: TGTGCCAGCAGTTCAACCCCGGGGAATGAAAAACTGTTTTTT.

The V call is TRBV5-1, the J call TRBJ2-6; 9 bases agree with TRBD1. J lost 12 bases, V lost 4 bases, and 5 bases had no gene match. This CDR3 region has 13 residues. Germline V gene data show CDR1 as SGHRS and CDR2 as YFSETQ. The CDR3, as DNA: TGCGCCAGCAGCGGTGGACAGGGGACCGTCCTGACTTTC. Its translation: CASSGGQGTVLTF. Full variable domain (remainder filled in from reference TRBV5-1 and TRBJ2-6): KAGVTQTPRYLIKTRGQQVTLSCSPISGHRSVSWYQQTPGQGLQFLFEYFSETQRNKGNFPGRFSGRQFSNSRSEMNVSTLELGDSALYLCASSGGQGTVLTFGAGSRLTVL.

The CDR3: CASSPPRGGLDTQYF. DNA for the CDR3: TGTGCCAGCTCCCCCCCGCGGGGGGGCCTAGACACGCAGTATTTT. The rearrangement uses TRBV13 and TRBJ2-3; 9 bases map to TRBD2. CDR1 PRHDT and CDR2 FYEKMQ come from the germline V gene (reference sequence). V shed 8 bases and J 9 bases; nucleotides not matched to a gene: 15. CDR3 size: 15 residues.

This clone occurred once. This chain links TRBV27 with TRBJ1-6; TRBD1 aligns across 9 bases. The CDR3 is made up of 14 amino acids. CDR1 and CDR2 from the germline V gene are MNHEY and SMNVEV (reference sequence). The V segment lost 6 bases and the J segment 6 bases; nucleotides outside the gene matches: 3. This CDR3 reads CASSRGQGNSPLHF. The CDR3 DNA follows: TGTGCCAGCAGCCGGGGACAGGGTAATTCACCCCTCCACTTT.

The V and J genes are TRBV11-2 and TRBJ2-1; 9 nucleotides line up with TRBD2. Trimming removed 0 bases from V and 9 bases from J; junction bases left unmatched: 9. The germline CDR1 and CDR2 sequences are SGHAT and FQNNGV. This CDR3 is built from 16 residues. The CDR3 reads CASSLDRGGRASEQFF. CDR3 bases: TGTGCCAGCAGCTTAGATCGTGGCGGGAGGGCCAGTGAGCAGTTCTTC.

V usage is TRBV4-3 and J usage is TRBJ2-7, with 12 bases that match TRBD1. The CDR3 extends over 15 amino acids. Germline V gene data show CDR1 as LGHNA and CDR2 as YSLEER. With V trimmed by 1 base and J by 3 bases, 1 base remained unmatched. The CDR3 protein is CASSQGDRGHYEQYF. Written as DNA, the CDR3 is TGCGCCAGCAGCCAAGGGGACAGGGGGCACTACGAGCAGTACTTC.

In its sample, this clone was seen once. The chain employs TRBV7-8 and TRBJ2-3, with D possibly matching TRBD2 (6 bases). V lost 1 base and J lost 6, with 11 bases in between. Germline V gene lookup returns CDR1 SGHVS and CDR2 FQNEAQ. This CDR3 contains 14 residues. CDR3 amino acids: CASSLERATDTQYF. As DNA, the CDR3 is TGTGCCAGCAGCTTAGAGCGGGCTACGGATACGCAGTATTTT.

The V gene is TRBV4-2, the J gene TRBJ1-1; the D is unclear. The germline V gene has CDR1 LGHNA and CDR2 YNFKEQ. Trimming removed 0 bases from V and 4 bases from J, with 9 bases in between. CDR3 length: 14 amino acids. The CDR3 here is CASSQDGILTEAFF. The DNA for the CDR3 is TGTGCCAGCAGCCAAGATGGGATCCTCACTGAAGCTTTCTTT.

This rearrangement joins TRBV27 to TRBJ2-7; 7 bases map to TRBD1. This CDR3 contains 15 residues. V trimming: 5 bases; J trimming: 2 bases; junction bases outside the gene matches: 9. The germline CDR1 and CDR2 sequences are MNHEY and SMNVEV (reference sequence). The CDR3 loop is CASSEGTVKPYEQYF. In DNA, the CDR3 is TGTGCCAGCAGTGAGGGGACAGTGAAACCCTACGAGCAGTACTTC.

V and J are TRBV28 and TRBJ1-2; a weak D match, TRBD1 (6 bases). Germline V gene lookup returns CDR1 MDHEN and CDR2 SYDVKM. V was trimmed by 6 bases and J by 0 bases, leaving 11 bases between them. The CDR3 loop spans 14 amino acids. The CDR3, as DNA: TGTGCCAGCAGCCCCGACAGGACTAACTATGGCTACACCTTC. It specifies CASSPDRTNYGYTF.

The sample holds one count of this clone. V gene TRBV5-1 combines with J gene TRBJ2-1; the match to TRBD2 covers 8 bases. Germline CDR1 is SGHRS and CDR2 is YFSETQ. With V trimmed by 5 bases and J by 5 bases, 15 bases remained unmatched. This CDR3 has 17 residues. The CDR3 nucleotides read TGCGCCAGCAGATTTGAATGGGGGCTAGCGGGCAACAATGAGCAGTTCTTC. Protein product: CASRFEWGLAGNNEQFF.

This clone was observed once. The CDR3 DNA reads as TGCGCCAGCAGCTTAGACAGGGCGTACAATGAGCAGTTCTTC. Translated: CASSLDRAYNEQFF. This sequence joins TRBV5-1 and TRBJ2-1; TRBD1 matches at 7 bases. The CDR3 has 14 amino acids. Germline V gene sequence: CDR1 SGHRS, CDR2 YFSETQ. J gave up 4 bases and V 2 bases, and 3 bases lay outside the gene matches.

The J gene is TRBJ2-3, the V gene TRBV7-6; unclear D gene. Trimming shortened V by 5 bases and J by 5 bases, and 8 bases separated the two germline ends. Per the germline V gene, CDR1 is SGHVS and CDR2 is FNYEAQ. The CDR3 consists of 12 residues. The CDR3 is CASSPWGDTQYF. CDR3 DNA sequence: TGTGCCAGCAGCCCCTGGGGAGATACGCAGTATTTT.

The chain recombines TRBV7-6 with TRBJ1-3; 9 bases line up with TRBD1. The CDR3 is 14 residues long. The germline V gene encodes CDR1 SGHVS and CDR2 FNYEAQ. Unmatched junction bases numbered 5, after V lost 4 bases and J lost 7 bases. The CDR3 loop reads CASSSWTGDNTIYF. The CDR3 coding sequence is TGTGCCAGCAGCTCATGGACAGGGGATAACACCATATATTTT.

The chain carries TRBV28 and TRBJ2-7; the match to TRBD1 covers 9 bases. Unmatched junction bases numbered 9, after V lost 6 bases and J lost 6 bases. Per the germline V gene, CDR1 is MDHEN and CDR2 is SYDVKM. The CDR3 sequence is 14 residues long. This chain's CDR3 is CASRAPGQGVEQYF. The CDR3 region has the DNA TGTGCCAGCAGAGCTCCGGGACAGGGAGTCGAGCAGTACTTC.

The CDR3 region has the DNA TGTGCCATCAGTGAGTCCACTGAAGCTTTCTTT. It codes for CAISESTEAFF. The genes are TRBV10-3 and TRBJ1-1, with D unresolved. Germline CDR1 ENHRY, CDR2 SYGVKD. The CDR3 runs 11 residues. Trimming took 0 bases from V and 4 from J, leaving 0 bases between them.

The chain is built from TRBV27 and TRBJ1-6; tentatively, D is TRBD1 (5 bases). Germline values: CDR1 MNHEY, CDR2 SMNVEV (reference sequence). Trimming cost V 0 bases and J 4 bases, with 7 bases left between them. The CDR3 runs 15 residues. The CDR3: CASSLSGGYNSPLHF. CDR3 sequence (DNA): TGTGCCAGCAGTTTATCTGGGGGTTATAATTCACCCCTCCACTTT.

DNA for the CDR3: TGTGCCAGCAGCCGCCCCGGGGGGTCGAGGACGCAGTATTTT. It encodes CASSRPGGSRTQYF. The chain couples TRBV11-2 to TRBJ2-3; 7 bases match TRBD2. CDR1 and CDR2 (germline): SGHAT, FQNNGV. CDR3 length equals 14 residues. Unmatched junction bases numbered 11, after V lost 5 bases and J lost 9 bases.

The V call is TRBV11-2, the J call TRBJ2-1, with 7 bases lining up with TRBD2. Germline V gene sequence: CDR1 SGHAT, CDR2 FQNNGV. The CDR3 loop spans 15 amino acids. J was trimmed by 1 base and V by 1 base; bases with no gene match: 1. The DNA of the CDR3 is TGTGCCAGCAGCTTAGCGGGGGGATCCTACAATGAGCAGTTCTTC. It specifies CASSLAGGSYNEQFF.

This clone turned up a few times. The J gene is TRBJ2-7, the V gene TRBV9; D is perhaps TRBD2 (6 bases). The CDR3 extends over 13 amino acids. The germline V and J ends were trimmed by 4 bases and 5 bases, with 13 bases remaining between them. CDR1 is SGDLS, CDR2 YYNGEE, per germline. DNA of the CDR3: TGTGCCAGCAGCCCTACTAGGAGGGACGAGCAGTACTTC. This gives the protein CASSPTRRDEQYF.

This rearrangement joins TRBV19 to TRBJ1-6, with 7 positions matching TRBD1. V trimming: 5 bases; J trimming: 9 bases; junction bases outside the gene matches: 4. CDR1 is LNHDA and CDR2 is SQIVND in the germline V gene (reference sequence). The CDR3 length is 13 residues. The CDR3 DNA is TGTGCCAGTAGTGCCCAGGGGGTTTCACCCCTCCACTTT. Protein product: CASSAQGVSPLHF.

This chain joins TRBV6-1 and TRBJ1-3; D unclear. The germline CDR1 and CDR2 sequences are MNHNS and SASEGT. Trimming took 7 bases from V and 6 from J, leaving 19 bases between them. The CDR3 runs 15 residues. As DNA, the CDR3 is TGTGCCAGCAAATGGCTAGGAGAGCCGTCAAACACCATATATTTT. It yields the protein CASKWLGEPSNTIYF.